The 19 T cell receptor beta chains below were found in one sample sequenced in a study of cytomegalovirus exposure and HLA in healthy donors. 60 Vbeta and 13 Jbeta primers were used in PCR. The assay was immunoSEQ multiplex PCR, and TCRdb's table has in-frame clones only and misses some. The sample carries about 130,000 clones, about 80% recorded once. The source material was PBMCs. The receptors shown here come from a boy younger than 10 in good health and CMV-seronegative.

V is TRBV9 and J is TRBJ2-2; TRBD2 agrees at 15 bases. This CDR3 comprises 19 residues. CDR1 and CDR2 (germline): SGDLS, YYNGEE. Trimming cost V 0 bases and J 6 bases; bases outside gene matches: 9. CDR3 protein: CASSVAHMGLAGGAGELFF. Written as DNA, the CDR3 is TGTGCCAGCAGCGTAGCTCATATGGGACTAGCGGGAGGAGCCGGGGAGCTGTTTTTT. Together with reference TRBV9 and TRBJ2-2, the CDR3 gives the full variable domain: DSGVTQTPKHLITATGQRVTLRCSPRSGDLSVYWYQQSLDQGLQFLIQYYNGEERAKGNILERFSAQQFPDLHSELNLSSLELGDSALYFCASSVAHMGLAGGAGELFFGEGSRLTVL.

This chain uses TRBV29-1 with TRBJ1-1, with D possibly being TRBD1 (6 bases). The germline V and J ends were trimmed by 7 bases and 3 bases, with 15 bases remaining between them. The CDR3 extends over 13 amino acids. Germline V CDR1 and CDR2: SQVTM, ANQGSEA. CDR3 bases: TGCAGCGCCTCTCCCCCAGGGGACACTGAAGCTTTCTTT. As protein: CSASPPGDTEAFF.

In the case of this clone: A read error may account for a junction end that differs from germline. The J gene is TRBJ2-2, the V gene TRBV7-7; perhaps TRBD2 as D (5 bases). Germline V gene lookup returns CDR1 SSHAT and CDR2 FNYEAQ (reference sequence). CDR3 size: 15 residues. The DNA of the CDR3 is TGTGCTAGCAGCTTAGAACGGGGTACCACCGGGGAGCTGTTTTTT. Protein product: CASSLERGTTGELFF. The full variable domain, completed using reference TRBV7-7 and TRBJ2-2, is GAGVSQSPRYKVTKRGQDVTLRCDPISSHATLYWYQQALGQGPEFLTYFNYEAQPDKSGLPSDRFSAERPEGSISTLTIQRTEQRDSAMYRCASSLERGTTGELFFGEGSRLTVL.

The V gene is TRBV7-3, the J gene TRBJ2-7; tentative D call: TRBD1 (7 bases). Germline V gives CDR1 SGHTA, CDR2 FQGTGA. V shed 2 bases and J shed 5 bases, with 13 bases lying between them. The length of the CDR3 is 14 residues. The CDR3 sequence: CASSLYGRGDEQYF. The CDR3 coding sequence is TGTGCCAGCAGCTTATATGGCAGGGGGGACGAGCAGTACTTC. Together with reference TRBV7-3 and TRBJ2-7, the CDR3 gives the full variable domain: GAGVSQTPSNKVTEKGKYVELRCDPISGHTALYWYRQSLGQGPEFLIYFQGTGAADDSGLPNDRFFAVRPEGSVSTLKIQRTERGDSAVYLCASSLYGRGDEQYFGPGTRLTVT.

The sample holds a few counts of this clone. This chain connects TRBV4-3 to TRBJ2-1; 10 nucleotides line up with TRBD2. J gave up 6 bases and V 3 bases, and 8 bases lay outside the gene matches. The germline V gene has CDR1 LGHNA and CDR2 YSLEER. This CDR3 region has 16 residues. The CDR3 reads CASSQSGTSALNEQFF. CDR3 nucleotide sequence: TGCGCCAGCAGCCAGTCCGGGACTAGCGCGCTCAATGAGCAGTTCTTC.

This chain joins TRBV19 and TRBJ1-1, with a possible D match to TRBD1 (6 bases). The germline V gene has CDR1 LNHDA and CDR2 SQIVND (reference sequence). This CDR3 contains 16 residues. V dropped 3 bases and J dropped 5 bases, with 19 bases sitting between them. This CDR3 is CASSMWDNRARTEAFF. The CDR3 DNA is TGTGCCAGTAGTATGTGGGATAACAGGGCTCGGACTGAAGCTTTCTTT.

CDR3 amino acids: CASRSWTSGLTDTQYF. The DNA of the CDR3 is TGTGCCAGCAGAAGCTGGACTAGCGGTCTCACAGATACGCAGTATTTT. The chain has TRBV2 and TRBJ2-3; TRBD2 agrees at 10 bases. Germline CDR1 reads SNHLY; CDR2 reads FYNNEI. The J segment lost 2 bases and the V segment lost 6 bases, leaving 8 bases of the junction unmatched. The CDR3 runs 16 residues. Supplemented by reference TRBV2 and TRBJ2-3, the full variable domain reads EPEVTQTPSHQVTQMGQEVILRCVPISNHLYFYWYRQILGQKVEFLVSFYNNEISEKSEIFDDQFSVERPDGSNFTLKIRSTKLEDSAMYFCASRSWTSGLTDTQYFGPGTRLTVL.

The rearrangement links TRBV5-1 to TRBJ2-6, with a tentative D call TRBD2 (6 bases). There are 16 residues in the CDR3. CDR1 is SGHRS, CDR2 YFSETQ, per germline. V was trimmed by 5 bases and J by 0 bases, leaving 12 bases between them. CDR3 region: CASSGGEPSGANVLTF. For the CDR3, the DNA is TGCGCCAGCAGTGGCGGGGAACCCTCTGGGGCCAACGTCCTGACTTTC.

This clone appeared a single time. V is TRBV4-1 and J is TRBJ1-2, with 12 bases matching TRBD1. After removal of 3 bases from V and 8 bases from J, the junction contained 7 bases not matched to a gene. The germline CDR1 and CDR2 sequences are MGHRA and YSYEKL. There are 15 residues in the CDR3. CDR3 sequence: CASSHAGQGAQGYTF. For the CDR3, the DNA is TGCGCCAGCAGCCATGCGGGACAGGGGGCCCAAGGCTACACCTTC.

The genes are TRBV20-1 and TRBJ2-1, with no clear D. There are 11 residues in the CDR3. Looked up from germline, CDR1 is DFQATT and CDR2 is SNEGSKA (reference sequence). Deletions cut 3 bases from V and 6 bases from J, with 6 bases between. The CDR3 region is CSAREPNEQFF. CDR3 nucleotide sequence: TGCAGTGCTAGGGAGCCCAATGAGCAGTTCTTC.

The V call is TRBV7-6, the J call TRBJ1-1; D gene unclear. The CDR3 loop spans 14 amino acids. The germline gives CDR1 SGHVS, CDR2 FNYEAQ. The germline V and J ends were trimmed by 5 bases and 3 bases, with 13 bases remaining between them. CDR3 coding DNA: TGTGCCAGCAGCACCTTCCCCGGGGACACTGAAGCTTTCTTT. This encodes CASSTFPGDTEAFF. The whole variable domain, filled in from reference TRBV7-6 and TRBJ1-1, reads GAGVSQSPRYKVTKRGQDVALRCDPISGHVSLYWYRQALGQGPEFLTYFNYEAQQDKSGLPNDRFSAERPEGSISTLTIQRTEQRDSAMYRCASSTFPGDTEAFFGQGTRLTVV.

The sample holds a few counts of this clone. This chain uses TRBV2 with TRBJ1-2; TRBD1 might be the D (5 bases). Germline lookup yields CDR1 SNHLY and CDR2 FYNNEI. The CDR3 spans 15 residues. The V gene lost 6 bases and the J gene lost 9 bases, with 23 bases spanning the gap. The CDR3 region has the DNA TGTGCCAGCAGCGCAACAGATAGGAGACAGCGTCGCTACACCTTC. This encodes CASSATDRRQRRYTF.

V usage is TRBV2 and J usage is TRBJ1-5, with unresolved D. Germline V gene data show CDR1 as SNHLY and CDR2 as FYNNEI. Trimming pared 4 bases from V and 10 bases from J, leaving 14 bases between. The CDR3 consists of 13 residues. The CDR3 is CASSGGFVGPQHF. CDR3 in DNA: TGTGCCAGCAGTGGAGGGTTTGTGGGCCCCCAGCATTTT.

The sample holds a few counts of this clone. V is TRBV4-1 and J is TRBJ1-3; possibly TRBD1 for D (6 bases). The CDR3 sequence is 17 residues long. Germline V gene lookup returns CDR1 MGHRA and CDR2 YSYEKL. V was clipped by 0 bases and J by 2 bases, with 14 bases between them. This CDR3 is CASSQDIPGATGNTIYF. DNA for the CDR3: TGCGCCAGCAGCCAAGACATCCCAGGGGCGACTGGAAACACCATATATTTT.

The CDR3 spells CASSEYLSRDLAYGYTF. CDR3 bases: TGTGCCAGCAGTGAATACTTGAGCAGGGATCTTGCCTATGGCTACACCTTC. The chain employs TRBV25-1 and TRBJ1-2, with D maybe TRBD1 (5 bases). Trimming removed 0 bases from V and 4 bases from J, with 18 bases in between. The CDR3 has 17 residues. Germline CDR1 MGHDK, CDR2 SYGVNS.

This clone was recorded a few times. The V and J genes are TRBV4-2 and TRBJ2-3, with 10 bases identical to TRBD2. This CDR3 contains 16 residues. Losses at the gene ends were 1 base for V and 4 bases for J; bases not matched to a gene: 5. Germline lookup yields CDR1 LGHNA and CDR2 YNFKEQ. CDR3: CASSQVLAGGADTQYF. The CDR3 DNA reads TGTGCCAGCAGCCAAGTTTTAGCGGGGGGTGCAGATACGCAGTATTTT.

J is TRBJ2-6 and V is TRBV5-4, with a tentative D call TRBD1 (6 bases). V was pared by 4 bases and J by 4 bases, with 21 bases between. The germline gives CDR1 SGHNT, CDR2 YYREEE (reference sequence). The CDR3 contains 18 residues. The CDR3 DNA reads TGTGCCAGCAGCGCCGGCCAGGGGCGGCAGGGGGGGGCCAACGTCCTGACTTTC. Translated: CASSAGQGRQGGANVLTF.

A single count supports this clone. The chain's CDR3 is CASSLYSYNEQFF. CDR3 coding DNA: TGTGCCAGCAGCTTATACTCCTACAATGAGCAGTTCTTC. The chain has TRBV7-3 and TRBJ2-1; no clear D. CDR1 and CDR2 (germline): SGHTA, FQGTGA. This CDR3 region has 13 residues. Trimming shortened V by 2 bases and J by 0 bases, and 2 bases separated the two germline ends.

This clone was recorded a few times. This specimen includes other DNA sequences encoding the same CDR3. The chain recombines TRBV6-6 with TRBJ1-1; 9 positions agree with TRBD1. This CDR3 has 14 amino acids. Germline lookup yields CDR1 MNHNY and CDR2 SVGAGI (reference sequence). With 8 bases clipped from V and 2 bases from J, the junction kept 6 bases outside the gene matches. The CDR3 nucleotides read TGTGCCAGCTGGGAGGACAGGGGAAACACTGAAGCTTTCTTT. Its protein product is CASWEDRGNTEAFF.